The 15 T cell receptor beta chains given below trace back to one sample, sequenced in a study of CD8 T cells in Susac syndrome. Random-hexamer reverse transcription was applied to about 0.5 to 1 ug RNA. MiXCR was run by TCRdb on the immunoSEQ multiplex PCR reads, yielding one entry per CDR3 protein. The data contain tens of thousands of distinct CDR3 sequences, roughly 93% of them seen just once; the ten biggest clones take up more than 0.13%. The sample taken for sequencing was CD4+ T cells from PBMCs. The source is a human donor with Susac syndrome.

The chain couples TRBV20-1 to TRBJ2-7; D remains unclear. V dropped 5 bases and J dropped 5 bases, with 7 bases sitting between them. The CDR3 consists of 10 residues. Germline V gene sequence: CDR1 DFQATT, CDR2 SNEGSKA (reference sequence). Here the CDR3 reads CSAQSNEQYF. CDR3 nucleotides: TGCAGTGCTCAAAGCAACGAGCAGTACTTC.

This chain joins TRBV28 and TRBJ1-1; possibly TRBD1 for D (5 bases). Trimming stripped 6 bases from V and 1 base from J, with 30 bases between. CDR1 and CDR2 (germline): MDHEN, SYDVKM. The CDR3 loop spans 20 amino acids. The CDR3 sequence is CASSLRGFFRKGHSNTEAFF. CDR3 nucleotide sequence: TGTGCCAGCAGCCTGAGGGGCTTCTTCCGGAAGGGGCACTCGAACACTGAAGCTTTCTTT. Full variable domain (rest looked up from reference TRBV28 and TRBJ1-1): DVKVTQSSRYLVKRTGEKVFLECVQDMDHENMFWYRQDPGLGLRLIYFSYDVKMKEKGDIPEGYSVSREKKERFSLILESASTNQTSMYLCASSLRGFFRKGHSNTEAFFGQGTRLTVV.

V usage is TRBV20-1 and J usage is TRBJ1-5; D is uncertain. V lost 2 bases and J 7 bases, leaving 15 bases between the germline ends. Germline V gene lookup returns CDR1 DFQATT and CDR2 SNEGSKA (reference sequence). This CDR3 comprises 14 residues. CDR3: CSARLNQPGQPQHF. The CDR3 coding sequence is TGCAGTGCTAGACTAAACCAGCCAGGACAGCCCCAGCATTTT.

This sequence joins TRBV20-1 and TRBJ1-1; a possible D gene is TRBD1 (6 bases). The germline CDR1 and CDR2 sequences are DFQATT and SNEGSKA (reference sequence). Between the trimmed V and J ends, which lost 0 bases and 6 bases, there was a span of 20 bases. This CDR3 is built from 16 residues. CDR3 residues: CSARDKRGLSVAEAFF. The DNA of the CDR3 is TGCAGTGCTAGAGATAAGAGGGGGTTATCGGTCGCTGAAGCTTTCTTT.

The rearrangement uses TRBV12-3 or TRBV12-4 and TRBJ1-6; D may be TRBD1 (5 bases). The CDR3 consists of 16 residues. Trimming took off 2 bases at V and 9 bases at J, with 17 bases between the two ends. DNA of the CDR3: TGTGCCAGCAGTTTACCCCGGGGCGGCTCTGGTTCACCCCTCCACTTT. Its translation is CASSLPRGGSGSPLHF.

CDR3 loop: CASRLRDRDISPLHF. Here the CDR3 DNA reads TGTGCCAGCAGGCTACGGGACAGGGATATTTCACCCCTCCACTTT. V usage is TRBV2 and J usage is TRBJ1-6; 9 positions agree with TRBD1. Germline V gives CDR1 SNHLY, CDR2 FYNNEI. V was pared by 6 bases and J by 9 bases, with 9 bases of the junction left unmatched. The CDR3 length is 15 residues.

The V call is TRBV30, the J call TRBJ2-7; D is tentatively TRBD1 or TRBD2 (5 bases each). This CDR3 comprises 11 residues. Germline V lookup: CDR1 GTSNPN, CDR2 SVGIG (reference sequence). Trimming took off 5 bases at V and 5 bases at J, with 10 bases between the two ends. CDR3: CAWGARDEQYF. For the CDR3, the DNA is TGTGCCTGGGGGGCGAGGGACGAGCAGTACTTC.

This clonotype was recorded only once. This chain uses TRBV10-2 with TRBJ2-5; 9 bases line up with TRBD1. V trimming: 6 bases; J trimming: 2 bases; junction bases outside the gene matches: 4. The CDR3 sequence is 14 residues long. From germline, CDR1 is WSHSY and CDR2 SAAADI. CDR3 DNA sequence: TGCGCCAGCAGGAGACAGGGGGTACAAGAGACCCAGTACTTC. Amino acids: CASRRQGVQETQYF.

The chain employs TRBV7-2 and TRBJ2-4, with D maybe TRBD2 (5 bases). The CDR3 consists of 17 residues. V dropped 5 bases and J dropped 2 bases, with 19 bases sitting between them. The germline gives CDR1 SGHTA, CDR2 FQGNSA. The CDR3, as DNA: TGTGCCAGCAGCCCGAGGGCCAGAGGCGATACCAAAAACATTCAGTACTTC. Protein sequence: CASSPRARGDTKNIQYF.

The genes are TRBV20-1 and TRBJ2-7, with D tentatively TRBD1 (6 bases). This CDR3 comprises 14 residues. CDR1 is DFQATT and CDR2 is SNEGSKA in the germline V gene (reference sequence). V shed 4 bases and J shed 2 bases, with 15 bases lying between them. CDR3: CSAIQGIPPYEQYF. The CDR3 DNA follows: TGCAGTGCTATACAGGGAATACCGCCCTACGAGCAGTACTTC.

The V call is TRBV10-3, the J call TRBJ2-5, with TRBD2 identical over 8 bases. V lost 8 bases and J lost 5; bases outside the gene matches: 10. The CDR3 sequence is 14 residues long. The germline CDR1 and CDR2 sequences are ENHRY and SYGVKD. The CDR3 DNA reads as TGTGCCATCGGGGGTAGCGGGGAAGAGGAGACCCAGTACTTC. The encoded protein is CAIGGSGEEETQYF.

This chain joins TRBV18 and TRBJ1-1; D not certain. The CDR3 contains 13 residues. Trimming pared 6 bases from V and 6 bases from J, leaving 14 bases between. The germline CDR1 and CDR2 sequences are KGHSH and LQKENI. CDR3 sequence: CASSPTPIAEAFF. The DNA for the CDR3 is TGTGCCAGCTCCCCTACACCCATCGCTGAAGCTTTCTTT.

This clonotype was seen a single time. The chain couples TRBV5-1 to TRBJ2-1; a weak D match, TRBD1 (6 bases). This CDR3 comprises 15 residues. CDR1 and CDR2 (germline): SGHRS, YFSETQ. V was clipped by 3 bases and J by 2 bases, with 12 bases between them. CDR3 protein: CASSYSGTTYNEQFF. The CDR3 DNA sequence: TGCGCCAGCAGCTATTCCGGGACAACCTACAATGAGCAGTTCTTC.

V is TRBV15 and J is TRBJ1-5, with D possibly TRBD1 on 5 matching bases. V was clipped by 1 base and J by 3 bases, with 16 bases between them. Germline V gene lookup returns CDR1 LNHNV and CDR2 YYDKDF (reference sequence). CDR3 length: 17 residues. CDR3 amino acids: CATSRAFGGHNNQPQHF. The CDR3 region has the DNA TGTGCCACCAGCAGAGCTTTTGGCGGACACAACAATCAGCCCCAGCATTTT.

The chain combines TRBV20-1 with TRBJ1-5; TRBD1 is a possible D gene (6 bases). Between the trimmed V and J ends, which lost 6 bases and 0 bases, there was a span of 21 bases. This CDR3 spans 17 amino acids. Germline CDR1 DFQATT, CDR2 SNEGSKA (reference sequence). CDR3 in DNA: TGCAGTGCGCCCCCGGGACACAAATTAAATAGCAATCAGCCCCAGCATTTT. Residues: CSAPPGHKLNSNQPQHF.